One sample yielded the 24 T cell receptor beta chains listed below, sequenced in a study of graft-versus-host responses after intestinal transplantation (dated by TCRdb to about 2021). Their specific antigens are unknown. The time point label, read with the paper, signifies: cells obtained before transplantation from donor or recipient. Library generation was performed with the immunoSEQ multiplex PCR assay. This immuneACCESS table, as held by TCRdb, lists in-frame sequences with V and J called but not all clones. Of the missing ones, under half trace to an unresolved V gene in checked studies; the others have no known cause. Here the sample has 90,000 to 150,000 clones; over 85% occur a single time. The ten largest clones add up to around 0.12% of the sample. The sample in question was unstimulated CD4+ T cells sorted from spleen or lymph node cells, obtained before intestinal transplant. The receptor source for this set is a human donor who received an intestinal transplant.

The chain carries TRBV19 and TRBJ1-5, with D unclear. The CDR3 is 12 residues long. V dropped 5 bases and J dropped 4 bases, with 6 bases sitting between them. Per the germline V gene, CDR1 is LNHDA and CDR2 is SQIVND (reference sequence). As DNA, the CDR3 is TGTGCCAGTAGTGGAAGGAATCAGCCCCAGCATTTT. As protein: CASSGRNQPQHF.

The V call is TRBV9, the J call TRBJ1-2; 8 bases fit TRBD1. From germline, CDR1 is SGDLS and CDR2 YYNGEE. Unmatched junction bases numbered 5, after V lost 4 bases and J lost 0 bases. This CDR3 contains 15 residues. The CDR3 sequence: CASSPSGGANYGYTF. The CDR3 DNA follows: TGTGCCAGCAGCCCCTCAGGGGGCGCTAACTATGGCTACACCTTC. The variable domain in full, with the rest retrieved from reference TRBV9 and TRBJ1-2, is DSGVTQTPKHLITATGQRVTLRCSPRSGDLSVYWYQQSLDQGLQFLIQYYNGEERAKGNILERFSAQQFPDLHSELNLSSLELGDSALYFCASSPSGGANYGYTFGSGTRLTVV.

The chain has TRBV10-1 and TRBJ1-1; the D is unclear. V gave up 4 bases and J gave up 1 base, with 7 bases separating them. The length of the CDR3 is 13 residues. The germline gives CDR1 WNHNN, CDR2 SYGVQD (reference sequence). CDR3 DNA sequence: TGCGCCAGCAGTGTTAATCAGAACACTGAAGCTTTCTTT. Translating gives CASSVNQNTEAFF.

The chain recombines TRBV28 with TRBJ2-4, with D possibly TRBD2 on 7 matching bases. The CDR3 loop spans 14 amino acids. Deletions cut 7 bases from V and 2 bases from J, with 12 bases between. Germline V gene sequence: CDR1 MDHEN, CDR2 SYDVKM. The CDR3 loop is CASIGGRPKNIQYF. The DNA for the CDR3 is TGTGCCAGCATCGGGGGGCGGCCCAAAAACATTCAGTACTTC.

V and J are TRBV11-2 and TRBJ2-7; D call uncertain. V was clipped by 2 bases and J by 2 bases, with 13 bases between them. Germline loops: CDR1 SGHAT, CDR2 FQNNGV. This CDR3 has 15 residues. CDR3: CASSLTDEQTYEQYF. DNA for the CDR3: TGTGCCAGCAGCTTAACCGACGAACAAACCTACGAGCAGTACTTC.

The rearrangement joins TRBV5-1 to TRBJ2-3; D is possibly TRBD1 or TRBD2 (5 bases each). The CDR3 has 16 amino acids. Germline V CDR1 and CDR2: SGHRS, YFSETQ. The V end was cut by 0 bases, the J end by 1 base, with 12 bases between. CDR3 amino acids: CASSLVWDGGTDTQYF. The CDR3 DNA is TGCGCCAGCAGCTTGGTGTGGGACGGGGGCACAGATACGCAGTATTTT.

The chain is built from TRBV27 and TRBJ2-6; D gene uncertain. The CDR3 is 14 residues long. The ends were cut back, 3 bases at V and 1 base at J, with 4 bases in the middle. Germline assignment: CDR1 MNHEY and CDR2 SMNVEV (reference sequence). The CDR3 loop reads CASSFASGANVLTF. For the CDR3, the DNA is TGTGCCAGCAGTTTCGCATCTGGGGCCAACGTCCTGACTTTC.

The chain uses TRBV7-3 and TRBJ2-2; TRBD2 aligns across 13 bases. Looked up from germline, CDR1 is SGHTA and CDR2 is FQGTGA. The CDR3 has 15 amino acids. V trimming: 5 bases; J trimming: 6 bases; junction bases outside the gene matches: 3. CDR3 protein: CASSPGTSGAGELFF. The CDR3, as DNA: TGTGCCAGCAGCCCTGGGACTAGCGGGGCCGGGGAGCTGTTTTTT.

This sequence joins TRBV5-6 and TRBJ2-7; 7 bases are a match to TRBD1. V gave up 6 bases and J gave up 7 bases; unmatched junction bases: 13. The CDR3 is made up of 14 amino acids. Germline loops: CDR1 SGHDT, CDR2 YYEEEE. This CDR3 reads CASIPWTGPEEQYF. DNA of the CDR3: TGTGCCAGCATCCCCTGGACAGGCCCCGAAGAGCAGTACTTC.

The chain is built from TRBV30 and TRBJ2-7; the match to TRBD1 covers 9 bases. The CDR3 has 15 amino acids. The germline V gene has CDR1 GTSNPN and CDR2 SVGIG (reference sequence). Losses at the gene ends were 3 bases for V and 2 bases for J; bases not matched to a gene: 8. In DNA, the CDR3 is TGTGCCTGGAGGCCTTTGGACAGGGGTCCCTACGAGCAGTACTTC. Protein: CAWRPLDRGPYEQYF.

V is TRBV27 and J is TRBJ1-1; no definite D call. The V gene's germline CDR1 is MNHEY and CDR2 SMNVEV (reference sequence). V dropped 3 bases and J dropped 4 bases, with 12 bases sitting between them. This CDR3 region has 14 residues. CDR3 nucleotide sequence: TGTGCCAGCAGTTTGATAGCCGGGAGCACTGAAGCTTTCTTT. Encoded protein: CASSLIAGSTEAFF.

Only one count was recorded for this clone. The rearrangement uses TRBV6-5 and TRBJ1-5; tentative D call: TRBD1 (6 bases). Per germline, CDR1 MNHEY and CDR2 SVGAGI. This CDR3 has 15 residues. Trimming cost V 7 bases and J 2 bases, with 15 bases left between them. This CDR3 reads CASKYTGSGNQPQHF. The CDR3 nucleotides read TGTGCCAGCAAGTATACAGGGTCGGGCAATCAGCCCCAGCATTTT.

This chain uses TRBV5-1 with TRBJ2-7; TRBD1 matches 8 bases. V was pared by 4 bases and J by 2 bases, with 8 bases of the junction left unmatched. CDR1 is SGHRS, CDR2 YFSETQ, per germline. The CDR3 is 15 amino acids. The CDR3, as DNA: TGCGCCAGCAGCCCGGGACAGGATTCCACCTACGAGCAGTACTTC. Residues: CASSPGQDSTYEQYF.

The chain is built from TRBV30 and TRBJ1-5; no clear D gene. V lost 2 bases, J lost 4 bases, and 12 bases lay in between. From germline, CDR1 is GTSNPN and CDR2 SVGIG (reference sequence). The CDR3 contains 14 residues. CDR3 residues: CAWSRGQLNQPQHF. The CDR3 DNA follows: TGTGCCTGGAGTCGAGGGCAGCTAAATCAGCCCCAGCATTTT.

The chain employs TRBV5-6 and TRBJ2-3; D uncertain. V lost 0 bases and J lost 4, with 9 bases in between. This CDR3 comprises 14 residues. Looked up from germline, CDR1 is SGHDT and CDR2 is YYEEEE. This chain's CDR3 is CASSLAGPADTQYF. CDR3 nucleotides: TGTGCCAGCAGCTTGGCCGGCCCGGCAGATACGCAGTATTTT.

The V and J genes are TRBV20-1 and TRBJ2-7; D remains unclear. Germline-derived CDR1 and CDR2 are DFQATT and SNEGSKA (reference sequence). Between the trimmed V and J ends, which lost 3 bases and 6 bases, there was a span of 9 bases. The CDR3 runs 11 residues. CDR3 DNA sequence: TGCAGTGCTAGGAGAAGCCCCGAGCAGTACTTC. It specifies CSARRSPEQYF.

This chain joins TRBV4-1 and TRBJ2-7; D may be TRBD1 (6 bases). The germline V gene has CDR1 MGHRA and CDR2 YSYEKL. V lost 0 bases to trimming and J lost 3 bases, with 18 bases between them. This CDR3 is built from 17 residues. Here the CDR3 reads CASSQDPAGTSYYEQYF. In nucleotides, the CDR3 is TGCGCCAGCAGCCAAGACCCCGCCGGGACATCTTACTACGAGCAGTACTTC.

The chain employs TRBV28 and TRBJ1-5; D unresolved. Germline V gene lookup returns CDR1 MDHEN and CDR2 SYDVKM. This CDR3 has 15 amino acids. Trimming cost V 3 bases and J 12 bases, with 21 bases left between them. The CDR3 here is CASSFAFFWVGYQHF. Here the CDR3 DNA reads TGTGCCAGCAGTTTTGCATTTTTCTGGGTTGGGTACCAGCATTTT.

This clone occurred once. The chain has TRBV5-4 and TRBJ1-5; possibly TRBD1 for D (5 bases). The germline V and J ends were trimmed by 1 base and 5 bases, with 10 bases remaining between them. Per the germline V gene, CDR1 is SGHNT and CDR2 is YYREEE (reference sequence). This CDR3 region has 14 residues. CDR3 sequence: CASSLQGPHQPQHF. For the CDR3, the DNA is TGTGCCAGCAGCTTGCAGGGACCCCATCAGCCCCAGCATTTT. The full variable domain, completed using reference TRBV5-4 and TRBJ1-5, is ETGVTQSPTHLIKTRGQQVTLRCSSQSGHNTVSWYQQALGQGPQFIFQYYREEENGRGNFPPRFSGLQFPNYSSELNVNALELDDSALYLCASSLQGPHQPQHFGDGTRLSIL.

This clone was observed once. CDR3 sequence: CASRTDLSGNTIYF. The CDR3 DNA sequence: TGTGCCAGCCGGACAGACCTCTCTGGAAACACCATATATTTT. The chain couples TRBV27 to TRBJ1-3; maybe TRBD1 (6 bases). Trimming cost V 8 bases and J 0 bases, with 11 bases left between them. The CDR3 consists of 14 residues. Germline-derived CDR1 and CDR2 are MNHEY and SMNVEV (reference sequence).

The V and J genes are TRBV5-1 and TRBJ2-7, with 7 bases fitting TRBD1. Looked up from germline, CDR1 is SGHRS and CDR2 is YFSETQ. The CDR3 runs 14 residues. V lost 4 bases, J lost 2 bases, and 6 bases stayed unmatched. DNA for the CDR3: TGCGCCAGCAGCCCCCGGGACAGCGCCTACGAGCAGTACTTC. Translating it yields CASSPRDSAYEQYF. The full variable domain, completed using reference TRBV5-1 and TRBJ2-7, is KAGVTQTPRYLIKTRGQQVTLSCSPISGHRSVSWYQQTPGQGLQFLFEYFSETQRNKGNFPGRFSGRQFSNSRSEMNVSTLELGDSALYLCASSPRDSAYEQYFGPGTRLTVT.

The chain links TRBV5-1 to TRBJ2-1; weak D call: TRBD2 (6 bases). CDR3 length: 15 amino acids. V was pared by 1 base and J by 0 bases, with 8 bases between. CDR1 SGHRS and CDR2 YFSETQ come from the germline V gene. The CDR3 is CASSLTGVSYNEQFF. The DNA of the CDR3 is TGCGCCAGCAGCTTGACGGGAGTCTCCTACAATGAGCAGTTCTTC.

The rearrangement joins TRBV5-1 to TRBJ2-5; 7 nucleotides align to TRBD2. The DNA end is more similar to TRBJ2-7, so the J call may be wrong. The CDR3 runs to 12 residues. Germline V gene sequence: CDR1 SGHRS, CDR2 YFSETQ. The CDR3 DNA is TGCGCCAGCAGCGGGGGGGGGTACGAGCAGTACTTC. This translates into CASSGGGYEQYF.

This chain links TRBV4-2 with TRBJ2-1; 12 bases map to TRBD2. Looked up from germline, CDR1 is LGHNA and CDR2 is YNFKEQ. The CDR3 runs 16 residues. V was clipped by 5 bases and J by 4 bases; unmatched bases: 6. The CDR3 coding sequence is TGTGCCAGCAGCTCCCGACTAGCGGGAGTTTACAATGAGCAGTTCTTC. It specifies CASSSRLAGVYNEQFF.